This record looks at one T cell receptor (beta chain) sequence and its context. Antigen: not known. The assay ran at deep level. Clones were read by immunoSEQ multiplex PCR, and TCRdb kept only the in-frame ones, dropping some. The sample holds roughly 890,000 clones, 90% to 95% seen once. This CDR3 is built from 13 residues. The V gene's germline CDR1 is SQVTM and CDR2 ANQGSEA. The ends were cut back, 3 bases at V and 6 bases at J, with 11 bases in the middle. This entry comes from a study of shared clonotypes between healthy human individuals. Overall study: The donors, two women and a few men, were aged 18 to 49.

Overall study findings and caveats: What rarefaction showed was incomplete sorted-subset sequencing despite large depth. Clonotypes which were not shared had lower generation probabilities than clonotypes that all four donors shared.

The naive CD8 population came from CD45RO-negative cells selected for CCR7, without terminally differentiated effector memory CD45RA+ cells. The TCR comes from a young man in good health. Sequencing was performed on naive CD8+ T cells sorted from blood. V and J are TRBV29-1 and TRBJ1-4; no firm D call. CDR3 amino acids: CSVDPGEDEKLFF. The CDR3 bases are TGCAGCGTTGACCCTGGGGAAGATGAAAAACTGTTTTTT.